This T cell receptor (beta chain) was found in a study of T cells in Graves' hyperthyroidism and ophthalmopathy. Study-wide findings and caveats: Ophthalmopathy stood apart from stable hyperthyroidism in a 13 V-J model. Clonotypes that were expanded in thyroid above 0.001 mostly appeared in blood too.

From RNA transcripts, TCR beta CDR3 regions were amplified. HTBI primers were employed in a first-round RT-PCR of the TCR CDR3. TCRdb re-called the multiplex PCR reads with MiXCR, one entry per CDR3 protein. Of hundreds of thousands of distinct CDR3 sequences listed, under 15% are singletons. The germline V gene encodes CDR1 MNHEY and CDR2 SVGEGT. The CDR3 extends over 16 amino acids. Trimming removed 3 bases at V and 0 bases at J, with 9 bases between. This clonotype occurred many times. The antigen remains unidentified. Orbital computed tomography and thyroid ultrasound, together with serum TRAb and thyroxine and clinical symptoms, were used for diagnoses. Cells are PBMCs isolated from about 10 ml of fresh blood.

The V and J genes are TRBV6-2 or TRBV6-3 and TRBJ2-6; D is perhaps TRBD1 (5 bases). Sequencing used blood. The clonotype originates from a woman between 40 and 55 years old with Graves' ophthalmopathy. This CDR3 is CASSYDSPSGANVLTF. CDR3 sequence (DNA): TGTGCCAGCAGTTATGACAGTCCCTCTGGGGCCAACGTCCTGACTTTC.